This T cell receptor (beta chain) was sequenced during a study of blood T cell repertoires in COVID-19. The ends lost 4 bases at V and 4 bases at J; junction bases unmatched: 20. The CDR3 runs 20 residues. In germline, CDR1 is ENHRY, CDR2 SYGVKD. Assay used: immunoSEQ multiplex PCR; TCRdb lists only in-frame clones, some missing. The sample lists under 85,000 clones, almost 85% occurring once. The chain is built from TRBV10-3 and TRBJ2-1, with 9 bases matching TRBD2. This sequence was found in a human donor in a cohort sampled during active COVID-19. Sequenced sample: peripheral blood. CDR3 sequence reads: CAISGEPTGLAGIGYNEQFF. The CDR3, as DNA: TGTGCCATCAGTGGAGAGCCCACGGGGCTAGCGGGAATAGGTTACAATGAGCAGTTCTTC.